These T cell receptor beta chains were read from a single sample in a study of blood T cell repertoires in COVID-19. This table comes from immunoSEQ multiplex PCR, and its TCRdb copy is limited to in-frame clones, with some not included. The repertoire includes about 300,000 clones, more than 80% of them detected once, and roughly 6.5% sits in the top ten. Sequencing used peripheral blood. The receptors derive from a man between 18 and 35 years old who had recovered from COVID-19. Each CDR3 is given with its conserved first and last residue. The order of the fields is J gene, D gene, V gene, clone size, CDR3 DNA, CDR3 protein. D genes are given only for firm matches. Size values are once, few and many counts, or a class for expanded clones, and some rows have none.

j_call: TRBJ1-5; d_call: .; v_call: TRBV7-9; clone_size: .; cdr3_nt: TGTGCCAGCAGCTTACCGGGGAATCAGCCCCAGCATTTT; cdr3_aa: CASSLPGNQPQHF
j_call: TRBJ1-6; d_call: .; v_call: TRBV20-1; clone_size: .; cdr3_nt: TGCAGTGCTAGTTACGGGGGATCCTATAATTCACCCCTCCACTTT; cdr3_aa: CSASYGGSYNSPLHF
j_call: TRBJ1-2; d_call: TRBD1; v_call: TRBV6-2/TRBV6-3; clone_size: .; cdr3_nt: TGTGCCAGCAGTTACGTAGGGGGCGCCGATGGCTACACCTTC; cdr3_aa: CASSYVGGADGYTF
j_call: TRBJ2-6; d_call: .; v_call: TRBV16; clone_size: .; cdr3_nt: TGTGCCAGCAGCTGTAACGGGTCGTTAACAAAGTCGGCCAACGTCCTGACTTTC; cdr3_aa: CASSCNGSLTKSANVLTF
j_call: TRBJ2-2; d_call: .; v_call: TRBV5-4; clone_size: .; cdr3_nt: TGTGCCAGCAGCTTGGACAGGGGAGGTACCGGGGAGCTGTTTTTT; cdr3_aa: CASSLDRGGTGELFF
j_call: TRBJ2-1; d_call: TRBD2; v_call: TRBV6-4; clone_size: .; cdr3_nt: TGTGCCAGCAGTGAGGGACTAGCGGGTTACAATGAGCAGTTCTTC; cdr3_aa: CASSEGLAGYNEQFF
j_call: TRBJ2-1; d_call: .; v_call: TRBV12-1; clone_size: .; cdr3_nt: TGTGCCAGCAGCCCCCAGCGGGAGACCCGCCCCCGGCAGTTCTTC; cdr3_aa: CASSPQRETRPRQFF
j_call: TRBJ2-5; d_call: .; v_call: TRBV3-1/TRBV3-2; clone_size: .; cdr3_nt: TGTGCCAGCAGCCAAGATCTTTCTAGCCGCCAAGAGACCCAGTACTTC; cdr3_aa: CASSQDLSSRQETQYF
j_call: TRBJ2-7; d_call: TRBD1; v_call: TRBV5-4; clone_size: .; cdr3_nt: TGTGCCAGCAGCTTGGATTGGGACAGCCAAACCTACGAGCAGTACTTC; cdr3_aa: CASSLDWDSQTYEQYF
j_call: TRBJ1-5; d_call: .; v_call: TRBV3-1/TRBV3-2; clone_size: .; cdr3_nt: TGTGCCAGCAGCCCTGACAGGAGCAATCAGCCCCAGCATTTT; cdr3_aa: CASSPDRSNQPQHF
j_call: TRBJ1-3; d_call: .; v_call: TRBV7-6; clone_size: .; cdr3_nt: TGTGCCAGCAGCCCACAGGTATCCGGAAACACCATATATTTT; cdr3_aa: CASSPQVSGNTIYF
j_call: TRBJ2-7; d_call: .; v_call: TRBV27; clone_size: .; cdr3_nt: TGTGCCAGCAGTTTGTGGACACCACTTCGGAACGAGCAGTACTTC; cdr3_aa: CASSLWTPLRNEQYF
j_call: TRBJ1-1; d_call: .; v_call: TRBV29-1; clone_size: .; cdr3_nt: TGCAGCGTTGAGCGCGCGACCGCGTGGGAGGGGTTGGTGAACACTGAAGCTTTCTTT; cdr3_aa: CSVERATAWEGLVNTEAFF
j_call: TRBJ2-2; d_call: .; v_call: TRBV19; clone_size: .; cdr3_nt: TGTGCCAGTAGTATAGGGGCAATGAACACCGGGGAGCTGTTTTTT; cdr3_aa: CASSIGAMNTGELFF
j_call: TRBJ1-5; d_call: .; v_call: TRBV6-4; clone_size: .; cdr3_nt: TGTGCCAGCAGTGTACAGAGCAATCAGCCCCAGCATTTT; cdr3_aa: CASSVQSNQPQHF
j_call: TRBJ2-1; d_call: .; v_call: TRBV20-1; clone_size: once; cdr3_nt: TGCAGTGCTAGACGCTTAGATGAGCAGTTCTTC; cdr3_aa: CSARRLDEQFF
j_call: TRBJ2-1; d_call: TRBD1; v_call: TRBV7-3; clone_size: once; cdr3_nt: TGTGCCAGCAGCCCCAAGGGCGGGACAGGGGGCGATGAGCAGTTCTTC; cdr3_aa: CASSPKGGTGGDEQFF